This record looks at one TCR beta chain sequence and its context. Some clones are missing from TCRdb's copy, which holds only in-frame ones; the method was immunoSEQ multiplex PCR. The data contain around 2.1 million clones, approximately 94% of them singletons. Naive CD8 cells lacked CD45RO and underwent positive selection for CCR7, leaving out terminally differentiated effector memory CD45RA+ cells. The data were obtained in a study of shared clonotypes between healthy human individuals. Germline lookup yields CDR1 SGDLS and CDR2 YYNGEE. The CDR3 has 15 residues. With 4 bases removed from V and 0 bases from J, the gap between germline ends came to 12 bases.

The TCR was taken from a man younger than 35 in good health. Some clones in this sample may be carry-over from other donors' samples. The chain links TRBV9 to TRBJ2-3; TRBD2 is a possible D gene (6 bases). Sequencing was carried out using naive CD8+ T cells from PBMCs. CDR3 sequence reads: CASSNPSVSTDTQYF. As DNA, the CDR3 is TGTGCCAGCAGCAACCCTAGCGTTAGCACAGATACGCAGTATTTT.